Sequencing of this T cell receptor beta chain was carried out in a study of T cells in Graves' hyperthyroidism and ophthalmopathy. With duration under 3 months, ophthalmopathy was active: Clinical Activity Score at least 3, NOSPECS at least 4. Clinical symptoms, serum thyroxine and TRAb, thyroid ultrasound and orbital computed tomography were used for the diagnoses. It was 10 ml of fresh peripheral blood that supplied the PBMCs. On this clonotype itself: Its target is not known.

Study-wide results and caveats: Ophthalmopathy was distinguished from stable hyperthyroidism by 13 V-J signatures.

The V gene lost 5 bases and the J gene lost 1 base, with 15 bases spanning the gap. CDR3 length: 15 amino acids. The germline CDR1 and CDR2 sequences are MNHNS and SASEGT. Authors of the study amplified TCR beta CDR3 regions from RNA transcripts. The TCR CDR3 was amplified in a first-round RT-PCR using the HTBI primer set. TCRdb ran MiXCR on the multiplex PCR reads and lists one entry per CDR3 protein. The table has hundreds of thousands of distinct CDR3 sequences, roughly 21% seen once; the top ten hold around 50%. J is TRBJ2-7 and V is TRBV6-1; D is unclear. Sequencing was performed on blood. The source is a man between 35 and 55 years old with Graves' ophthalmopathy. For the CDR3, the DNA is TGTGCCAGCAGTCCCTTTGGGTATCGGTCCTACGAGCAGTACTTC. Its protein is CASSPFGYRSYEQYF.